This T cell receptor beta chain was captured in a study of blood T cells in healthy people across ages. Study summary: With template switching, about one barcoded beta molecule was captured per two T cells.

This clonotype turned up a few times. This CDR3 has 11 amino acids. Trimming took off 2 bases at V and 6 bases at J, with 4 bases between the two ends. CDR1 is MNHNY and CDR2 is SVGAGI in the germline V gene (reference sequence). The study isolated at least 7 million PBMCs from each sample. Primed by a sample-barcoded 5' primer and a J-beta primer mix, a second PCR proceeded for 7 to 11 cycles. There were at least 2.5 million CDR3-containing paired-end reads obtained from each sample. TCRdb itself ran the 5' RACE reads through MiXCR, one entry per CDR3 protein. The table includes 1.5 million to 2 million distinct CDR3 sequences, around half detected once.

The receptor was derived from a middle-aged woman in good health. Sequencing used blood. The genes are TRBV6-6 and TRBJ1-1; D not resolved. CDR3: CASSYAPEAFF. For the CDR3, the DNA is TGTGCCAGCAGTTACGCCCCTGAAGCTTTCTTT.